This is a list of T cell receptor beta chains from one sample in a study of shared clonotypes between healthy human individuals. Measured with immunoSEQ multiplex PCR; TCRdb has only the in-frame clones, and not every one. The sample contains 2 million to 2.5 million clones, 92% of which appear only once. Specimen: naive CD4+ T cells from PBMCs. Receptor source: a man between 18 and 29 years old in good health. Some clones in this sample may be carry-over from other donors' samples. Both conserved end residues are part of each CDR3. The order of the fields is D gene, clone size, V gene, J gene, CDR3 DNA, CDR3 protein. A D gene is named only where the DNA matches it firmly. Rows give clone size only sometimes, using once, few, many, or a class for an expanded clone.

D gene: .; clone size: once; V gene: TRBV9; J gene: TRBJ2-3; CDR3 DNA: TGTGCCAGCAGCCCCCCGGAGGGAGGCCTCTTGGCAGATACGCAGTATTTT; CDR3 protein: CASSPPEGGLLADTQYF
D gene: .; clone size: .; V gene: TRBV15; J gene: TRBJ1-5; CDR3 DNA: TGTGCCACCAGCGTCGGTCGGCAGAGCCATCAGCCCCAGCATTTT; CDR3 protein: CATSVGRQSHQPQHF
D gene: .; clone size: .; V gene: TRBV14; J gene: TRBJ2-1; CDR3 DNA: TGTGCCAGCAGCTACCACAATGAGCAGTTCTTC; CDR3 protein: CASSYHNEQFF
D gene: .; clone size: once; V gene: TRBV18; J gene: TRBJ1-1; CDR3 DNA: TGTGCCAGCTCCACGACAGATCAGAACACTGAAGCTTTCTTT; CDR3 protein: CASSTTDQNTEAFF
D gene: .; clone size: .; V gene: TRBV5-4; J gene: TRBJ2-1; CDR3 DNA: TGTGCCAGCAGCTTGGCCCTAGGGGGGAAGGATGAGCAGTTCTTC; CDR3 protein: CASSLALGGKDEQFF
D gene: .; clone size: .; V gene: TRBV2; J gene: TRBJ2-6; CDR3 DNA: TGTGCCAGCAGTGAACGCTCTGGGGCCAACGTCCTGACTTTC; CDR3 protein: CASSERSGANVLTF
D gene: TRBD1; clone size: .; V gene: TRBV28; J gene: TRBJ1-4; CDR3 DNA: TGTGCCAGCAGTTCTCCCGAAGCGGGACAGGGTAGCGAAAAACTGTTTTTT; CDR3 protein: CASSSPEAGQGSEKLFF
D gene: TRBD1; clone size: .; V gene: TRBV7-2; J gene: TRBJ2-7; CDR3 DNA: TGTGCCAGCAGCCCCGTTCACGGGACAGGGGATAATGCGCAGTACTTC; CDR3 protein: CASSPVHGTGDNAQYF
D gene: .; clone size: .; V gene: TRBV2; J gene: TRBJ1-5; CDR3 DNA: TGTGCCAGCAGTGAAGCGGGCCCCTTTCGCGGTCAGCCCCAGCATTTT; CDR3 protein: CASSEAGPFRGQPQHF
D gene: .; clone size: .; V gene: TRBV29-1; J gene: TRBJ2-1; CDR3 DNA: TGCAGCGTTGGGGCGGTAAGCCCCTACAATGAGCAGTTCTTC; CDR3 protein: CSVGAVSPYNEQFF
D gene: TRBD1; clone size: .; V gene: TRBV18; J gene: TRBJ1-1; CDR3 DNA: TGTGCCAGCTCACCAAGGACAGGGGCGAACACTGAAGCTTTCTTT; CDR3 protein: CASSPRTGANTEAFF
D gene: .; clone size: .; V gene: TRBV19; J gene: TRBJ2-7; CDR3 DNA: TGTGCCAGTAGTAATTCGGCGGGTTACGAGCAGTACTTC; CDR3 protein: CASSNSAGYEQYF
D gene: .; clone size: .; V gene: TRBV14; J gene: TRBJ2-7; CDR3 DNA: TGTGCCAGCAGCCCCGGACTGGTCTACGAGCAGTACTTC; CDR3 protein: CASSPGLVYEQYF
D gene: TRBD1; clone size: .; V gene: TRBV5-1; J gene: TRBJ2-3; CDR3 DNA: TGCGCCAGCAGCTTGGCCGATTGGGACAGGGGTGGTACGCAGTATTTT; CDR3 protein: CASSLADWDRGGTQYF
D gene: .; clone size: .; V gene: TRBV5-1; J gene: TRBJ2-1; CDR3 DNA: TGCGCCAGCAGCCCAGCCCTGCCGAGGACTGGTGAGCAGTTCTTC; CDR3 protein: CASSPALPRTGEQFF
D gene: .; clone size: few; V gene: TRBV9; J gene: TRBJ2-5; CDR3 DNA: TGTGCCAGCAGCGTAGGACAGCAAGAGACCCAGTACTTC; CDR3 protein: CASSVGQQETQYF
D gene: TRBD1; clone size: .; V gene: TRBV11-3; J gene: TRBJ2-1; CDR3 DNA: TGTGCCAGCAGCGCCTCGACAGGGTGGGAGCAGTTCTTC; CDR3 protein: CASSASTGWEQFF
D gene: .; clone size: .; V gene: TRBV28; J gene: TRBJ1-1; CDR3 DNA: TGTGCCAGCAGTTTAGGTTTCCCGGCAGTAAGCCCTCTGAACACTGAAGCTTTCTTT; CDR3 protein: CASSLGFPAVSPLNTEAFF
D gene: .; clone size: .; V gene: TRBV30; J gene: TRBJ2-7; CDR3 DNA: TGTGCCTGGAGTCCCGGCACCACCTACGAGCAGTACTTC; CDR3 protein: CAWSPGTTYEQYF
D gene: .; clone size: .; V gene: TRBV5-1; J gene: TRBJ1-1; CDR3 DNA: TGCGCCAGCAGCTTGGATGCCAGATTTTTGAACACTGAAGCTTTCTTT; CDR3 protein: CASSLDARFLNTEAFF
D gene: TRBD1; clone size: few; V gene: TRBV7-3; J gene: TRBJ1-1; CDR3 DNA: TGTGCCAGCAGCTTAATGGTAGTGGGACAGGGTGCTGAAGCTTTCTTT; CDR3 protein: CASSLMVVGQGAEAFF
D gene: .; clone size: once; V gene: TRBV6-5; J gene: TRBJ1-2; CDR3 DNA: TGTGCCAGCAGTCCAGGTCCCTGGGGCTACACCTTC; CDR3 protein: CASSPGPWGYTF
D gene: .; clone size: .; V gene: TRBV2; J gene: TRBJ2-6; CDR3 DNA: TGTGCCAGCAGTGATCGCCAGGGGGCCAACGTCCTGACTTTC; CDR3 protein: CASSDRQGANVLTF
D gene: .; clone size: .; V gene: TRBV9; J gene: TRBJ2-7; CDR3 DNA: TGTGCCAGCAGCGTTGATCAACAATACGAGCAGTACTTC; CDR3 protein: CASSVDQQYEQYF
D gene: .; clone size: .; V gene: TRBV4-3; J gene: TRBJ2-5; CDR3 DNA: TGCGCCAGCAGCCAAGCGGCCAACCAAGAGACCCAGTACTTC; CDR3 protein: CASSQAANQETQYF
D gene: .; clone size: .; V gene: TRBV5-3; J gene: TRBJ1-2; CDR3 DNA: TGTGCCAGAAGCCAAGACAGAAACTATGGCTACACCTTC; CDR3 protein: CARSQDRNYGYTF
D gene: TRBD2; clone size: .; V gene: TRBV28; J gene: TRBJ2-1; CDR3 DNA: TGTGCCAGCAGCCCCTGGGGCCTAGCGGGAGGTTTCAATGAGCAGTTCTTC; CDR3 protein: CASSPWGLAGGFNEQFF
D gene: TRBD2; clone size: .; V gene: TRBV19; J gene: TRBJ2-3; CDR3 DNA: TGTGCCAGTAGTAGCGGGAGGCCCCCCACAGATACGCAGTATTTT; CDR3 protein: CASSSGRPPTDTQYF
D gene: .; clone size: .; V gene: TRBV5-6; J gene: TRBJ2-5; CDR3 DNA: TGTGCCAGCAGCTTGAAGGCTCAGTACAACCAAGAGACCCAGTACTTC; CDR3 protein: CASSLKAQYNQETQYF
D gene: .; clone size: .; V gene: TRBV5-5; J gene: TRBJ2-2; CDR3 DNA: TGTGCCAGCAGCTTGACAACGAACACCGGGGAGCTGTTTTTT; CDR3 protein: CASSLTTNTGELFF
D gene: .; clone size: once; V gene: TRBV18; J gene: TRBJ2-2; CDR3 DNA: TGTGCCAGCTCACCGACTAGTATTTACACCGGGGAGCTGTTTTTT; CDR3 protein: CASSPTSIYTGELFF
D gene: .; clone size: .; V gene: TRBV18; J gene: TRBJ1-1; CDR3 DNA: TGTGCCAGCTCACCAAATCCCCCGTACATGAACACTGAAGCTTTCTTT; CDR3 protein: CASSPNPPYMNTEAFF
D gene: .; clone size: .; V gene: TRBV30; J gene: TRBJ1-1; CDR3 DNA: TGTGCCTGTTCAAACGGGGTAAACACTGAAGCTTTCTTT; CDR3 protein: CACSNGVNTEAFF
D gene: .; clone size: once; V gene: TRBV2; J gene: TRBJ1-1; CDR3 DNA: TGTGCCACCTCGTGGGGCATGAACACTGAAGCTTTCTTT; CDR3 protein: CATSWGMNTEAFF
D gene: .; clone size: .; V gene: TRBV10-3; J gene: TRBJ2-5; CDR3 DNA: TGTGCCATCAGTGATTCGAAGGGTGAAAGCCAAGAGACCCAGTACTTC; CDR3 protein: CAISDSKGESQETQYF
D gene: .; clone size: .; V gene: TRBV7-3; J gene: TRBJ1-2; CDR3 DNA: TGTGCCAGCAGCTTAACGGAGCGGGGAGGCTACACCTTC; CDR3 protein: CASSLTERGGYTF
D gene: .; clone size: .; V gene: TRBV12-2; J gene: TRBJ1-5; CDR3 DNA: TGTGCAAGTCGCTCCCCTCGTCTTAGGCCTCGTAGCAATCAGCCCCAGCATTTT; CDR3 protein: CASRSPRLRPRSNQPQHF
D gene: TRBD1; clone size: .; V gene: TRBV6-6; J gene: TRBJ1-5; CDR3 DNA: TGTGCCAGCAGTTACCTTGGACAGGGGAATCTTCAGCCCCAGCATTTT; CDR3 protein: CASSYLGQGNLQPQHF
D gene: .; clone size: .; V gene: TRBV6-5; J gene: TRBJ2-3; CDR3 DNA: TGTGCCAGCCGCTCCTTGAGGGGGGGCACAGATACGCAGTATTTT; CDR3 protein: CASRSLRGGTDTQYF
D gene: TRBD1; clone size: .; V gene: TRBV29-1; J gene: TRBJ2-5; CDR3 DNA: TGCAGCGTGAACCGGGACAGGGCTAATACCCAGTACTTC; CDR3 protein: CSVNRDRANTQYF
D gene: TRBD2; clone size: .; V gene: TRBV7-8; J gene: TRBJ2-1; CDR3 DNA: TGTGCCAGCAGCCCCTGGACTAGCTCCAATGAGCAGTTCTTC; CDR3 protein: CASSPWTSSNEQFF
D gene: TRBD1; clone size: .; V gene: TRBV28; J gene: TRBJ2-7; CDR3 DNA: TGTGCCAGCAGTCTCACAGGGGGCCCCGAGCAGTACTTC; CDR3 protein: CASSLTGGPEQYF
D gene: .; clone size: .; V gene: TRBV5-1; J gene: TRBJ2-1; CDR3 DNA: TGCGCCAGCAGCTTGGTGTCTAGCGCGAACAATGAGCAGTTCTTC; CDR3 protein: CASSLVSSANNEQFF